This T cell receptor beta chain came from a study of regulatory T cells in long-lasting Graves disease. This clonotype was counted many times. Antigen unknown. Sequencing libraries for TCR beta were prepared with iRepertoire HTBI primers and Arm-PCR of CDR3 regions. Authors' processing steps: Identified across the samples were approximately 60 TRBV segments and approximately 14 TRBJ segments. TCRdb called the multiplex PCR reads again in MiXCR, with one record for every CDR3 protein. TCRdb's processing, not the study's, gives the V and J calls here. The table records more than 300,000 distinct CDR3 sequences, about 20% of them present only once. V lost 4 bases and J lost 4, with 10 bases in between. The CDR3 sequence is 13 residues long. Germline V gives CDR1 LNHDA, CDR2 SQIVND (reference sequence). Findings and caveats of the study: The study found persistent patients shared more public clonotypes (roughly 3,000) than new patients (approximately 870). Peripheral blood alone, not thyroid tissue, underwent study. It was in persistent disease that TRBV28, TRBJ1-2 and TRBJ2-5 were favored.

This sample's time point: persistent/refractory GD, antithyroid drugs over 5 years with positive TRAb. From PBMCs, RNA was extracted and then used to make the TCR library. This TCR was sampled from a female donor with Graves disease. The V and J genes are TRBV19 and TRBJ1-1, with D tentatively TRBD1 (5 bases). The sample was peripheral blood mononuclear cells (PBMCs), taken when the disease was refractory, from a patient treated with antithyroid drugs. DNA of the CDR3: TGTGCCAGTAGTACGACAGCATCCACTGAAGCTTTCTTT. It codes for CASSTTASTEAFF.